Below, 20 T cell receptor beta chains from the same sample are listed, as sequenced in a study of T cells in Graves' hyperthyroidism and ophthalmopathy. Amplification yielded TCR beta CDR3 regions, with RNA transcripts as the source. TCR CDR3 underwent first-round RT-PCR with the HTBI primer set. In TCRdb, the multiplex PCR reads were re-called with MiXCR into one record per CDR3 protein. Seen here are fewer than 700,000 distinct CDR3 sequences, 17% observed once, and the top ten hold around 17%. The sequencing sample was made of blood. The receptors come from a woman aged 18-30 years with Graves' ophthalmopathy.

This clonotype was recorded at least ten times. This chain uses TRBV12-3 or TRBV12-4 with TRBJ2-7; D is perhaps TRBD2 (6 bases). The CDR3 length is 15 residues. The V end was cut by 6 bases, the J end by 3 bases, with 18 bases between. In DNA, the CDR3 is TGTGCCAGCAGCCCCAGTGGAGCGGGCATCTACGAGCAGTACTTC. It yields the protein CASSPSGAGIYEQYF.

The sample holds many counts of this clonotype. The chain couples TRBV28 to TRBJ1-1; D may be TRBD1 (5 bases). V was trimmed by 2 bases and J by 6 bases, leaving 10 bases between them. The germline V gene encodes CDR1 MDHEN and CDR2 SYDVKM. CDR3 length: 13 amino acids. CDR3 residues: CASSLGGWAEAFF. The CDR3 nucleotides are TGTGCCAGCAGTTTAGGGGGGTGGGCTGAAGCTTTCTTT.

Concerning this clonotype itself: This may arise from a read error, as a much more abundant clone is one base away. This rearrangement joins TRBV28 to TRBJ2-7; D may be TRBD1 (6 bases). The CDR3 runs 14 residues. Per the germline V gene, CDR1 is MDHEN and CDR2 is SYDVKM. CDR3: CANSFWTARYEQYF. CDR3 nucleotides: TGTGCCAACAGTTTTTGGACAGCTCGCTACGAGCAGTACTTC.

This clonotype was detected a few times. CDR3 in amino acids: CASSYYLRDTYGYTF. Written as DNA, the CDR3 is TGTGCCAGCAGCTACTACCTCCGGGACACGTATGGCTACACCTTC. This chain uses TRBV7-9 with TRBJ1-2; tentatively, D is TRBD1 (6 bases). The CDR3 length is 15 residues. The V end was cut by 4 bases, the J end by 5 bases, with 17 bases between. In germline, CDR1 is SEHNR, CDR2 FQNEAQ (reference sequence). Filled out from reference TRBV7-9 and TRBJ1-2, the complete variable domain reads DTGVSQNPRHKITKRGQNVTFRCDPISEHNRLYWYRQTLGQGPEFLTYFQNEAQLEKSRLLSDRFSAERPKGSFSTLEIQRTEQGDSAMYLCASSYYLRDTYGYTFGSGTRLTVV.

This clonotype has only a few counts. The V and J genes are TRBV29-1 and TRBJ2-7, with a possible D match to TRBD1 (6 bases). There are 15 residues in the CDR3. V lost 0 bases and J 3 bases, leaving 15 bases between the germline ends. CDR1 is SQVTM, CDR2 ANQGSEA, per germline. The DNA for the CDR3 is TGCAGCGTTGAAGATCAGGTAGGCAGGGGCTACGAGCAGTACTTC. Translating it yields CSVEDQVGRGYEQYF.

This clonotype was seen many times. The chain has TRBV11-2 and TRBJ2-5; 8 bases agree with TRBD2. J was trimmed by 5 bases and V by 6 bases; bases with no gene match: 14. There are 16 residues in the CDR3. The germline V gene has CDR1 SGHAT and CDR2 FQNNGV. CDR3: CASRPIAGSVGETQYF. The CDR3 nucleotides are TGTGCCAGCAGGCCAATAGCGGGGTCGGTCGGGGAGACCCAGTACTTC.

This clonotype was counted ten times or more. The chain joins TRBV12-3 or TRBV12-4 to TRBJ2-2; possible D gene TRBD2, 5 bases. Trimming removed 3 bases from V and 1 base from J, with 21 bases in between. This CDR3 contains 19 residues. Written as DNA, the CDR3 is TGTGCCAGCAGTTTCGACTCGGACTGGGTGTTTGGGAACACCGGGGAGCTGTTTTTT. It yields the protein CASSFDSDWVFGNTGELFF.

Only a few counts were recorded for this clonotype. The V gene is TRBV10-1, the J gene TRBJ2-7; no definite D call. The CDR3 is 11 amino acids. Germline CDR1 reads WNHNN; CDR2 reads SYGVQD (reference sequence). Trimming removed 3 bases from V and 7 bases from J, with 7 bases in between. The CDR3 region has the DNA TGCGCCAGCAGTGATGTCGGGGAGCAGTACTTC. Encoded protein: CASSDVGEQYF.

The sample holds many counts of this clonotype. The genes are TRBV27 and TRBJ2-5; 9 nucleotides align to TRBD1. V dropped 4 bases and J dropped 4; count of bases not matched to a gene: 7. The CDR3 consists of 15 residues. Germline V lookup: CDR1 MNHEY, CDR2 SMNVEV (reference sequence). CDR3 coding DNA: TGTGCCAGCAGTTGGCTCGGACAGGGGTCAGAGACCCAGTACTTC. It yields the protein CASSWLGQGSETQYF.

This clonotype was observed many times. The V and J genes are TRBV7-9 and TRBJ2-5; 9 bases match TRBD2. V lost 2 bases and J lost 4; bases outside the gene matches: 11. The germline CDR1 and CDR2 sequences are SEHNR and FQNEAQ (reference sequence). There are 17 residues in the CDR3. The CDR3: CASSLPEASGIGETQYF. CDR3 sequence (DNA): TGTGCCAGCAGCTTACCAGAGGCTAGCGGGATAGGAGAGACCCAGTACTTC.

A few counts support this clonotype. The chain's CDR3 is CASSRSGQSSYEQYF. CDR3 sequence (DNA): TGTGCCAGCAGCCGAAGCGGGCAGAGCTCCTACGAGCAGTACTTC. The rearrangement joins TRBV7-8 to TRBJ2-7; a weak D match, TRBD2 (6 bases). Trimming left V 5 bases short and J 0 bases short, with 14 bases between. CDR3 length: 15 residues. CDR1 SGHVS and CDR2 FQNEAQ come from the germline V gene.

The J gene is TRBJ2-7, the V gene TRBV29-1; 8 nucleotides agree with TRBD2. The CDR3 spans 12 residues. The trim removed 7 bases at V and 4 bases at J, leaving 6 bases unmatched. Germline V gives CDR1 SQVTM, CDR2 ANQGSEA. CDR3 DNA sequence: TGCAGCGCACCAGCGGGAGTGTACGAGCAGTACTTC. Translating gives CSAPAGVYEQYF.

About this clonotype itself: A much larger clone lies one base from this, so it may be a read error. The chain links TRBV12-3 or TRBV12-4 to TRBJ2-1; maybe TRBD1 (6 bases). V lost 10 bases and J lost 3, with 19 bases in between. CDR3 length: 15 amino acids. CDR3 sequence: CANNANRVNYNEQFF. The CDR3 DNA reads as TGTGCCAACAACGCAAACAGGGTTAACTACAATGAGCAGTTCTTC.

This clonotype was recorded a few times. V is TRBV29-1 and J is TRBJ1-1; 7 bases map to TRBD1. Germline loops: CDR1 SQVTM, CDR2 ANQGSEA. The CDR3 length is 12 residues. The V segment lost 7 bases and the J segment 0 bases; nucleotides outside the gene matches: 2. CDR3 DNA: TGCAGCGGGGGACAGATGAACACTGAAGCTTTCTTT. Translated: CSGGQMNTEAFF. The full variable domain, completed using reference TRBV29-1 and TRBJ1-1, is SAVISQKPSRDICQRGTSLTIQCQVDSQVTMMFWYRQQPGQSLTLIATANQGSEATYESGFVIDKFPISRPNLTFSTLTVSNMSPEDSSIYLCSGGQMNTEAFFGQGTRLTVV.

This clonotype was seen at least ten times. This sequence joins TRBV6-2 or TRBV6-3 and TRBJ1-1, with 8 bases that match TRBD1. The CDR3 is made up of 13 amino acids. The junction had 4 bases not matched to a gene; V was cut back by 6 bases and J by 4 bases. The germline V gene has CDR1 MNHEY and CDR2 SVGEGT. CDR3 residues: CASSQGARTEAFF. The CDR3 coding sequence is TGTGCCAGCAGCCAGGGGGCCCGCACTGAAGCTTTCTTT.

The sample holds many counts of this clonotype. The chain employs TRBV13 and TRBJ2-5; D uncertain. The CDR3 has 13 amino acids. Germline V gene sequence: CDR1 PRHDT, CDR2 FYEKMQ (reference sequence). Between the trimmed V and J ends, which lost 1 base and 4 bases, there was a span of 7 bases. The CDR3 DNA sequence: TGTGCCAGCAGCTTAGCTGGGTTAGAGACCCAGTACTTC. Its translation is CASSLAGLETQYF.

The chain uses TRBV5-5 and TRBJ1-5, with a tentative D call TRBD1 (6 bases). CDR1 is SGHKS, CDR2 YYEKEE, per germline (reference sequence). Deletions cut 4 bases from V and 3 bases from J, with 14 bases between. The CDR3 is made up of 15 amino acids. The CDR3 here is CASSRRGQHNQPQHF. CDR3 DNA sequence: TGTGCCAGCAGCCGACGCGGACAGCACAATCAGCCCCAGCATTTT.

The rearrangement links TRBV29-1 to TRBJ2-1; D not certain. This CDR3 contains 12 residues. From germline, CDR1 is SQVTM and CDR2 ANQGSEA. Trimming removed 4 bases at V and 8 bases at J, with 12 bases between. DNA for the CDR3: TGCAGCGTTGTTGTCGTTTCGGATGAGCAGTTCTTC. It yields the protein CSVVVVSDEQFF.

The chain joins TRBV15 to TRBJ2-2; 8 nucleotides match TRBD1. Trimming took 4 bases from V and 2 from J; bases not matched to a gene: 3. Germline assignment: CDR1 LNHNV and CDR2 YYDKDF (reference sequence). The CDR3 loop spans 15 amino acids. CDR3 loop: CATSKDRANTGELFF. The CDR3 bases are TGTGCCACCAGCAAGGACAGGGCTAACACCGGGGAGCTGTTTTTT.

V and J are TRBV7-3 and TRBJ2-3; 13 nucleotides match TRBD2. The CDR3 has 20 residues. The V gene's germline CDR1 is SGHTA and CDR2 FQGTGA. Unmatched junction bases numbered 15, after V lost 5 bases and J lost 1 base. CDR3 in DNA: TGTGCCAGCAGCCCCCTCGGGGGTGGACTAGCGGGAGACGGCACAGATACGCAGTATTTT. This codes for CASSPLGGGLAGDGTDTQYF.